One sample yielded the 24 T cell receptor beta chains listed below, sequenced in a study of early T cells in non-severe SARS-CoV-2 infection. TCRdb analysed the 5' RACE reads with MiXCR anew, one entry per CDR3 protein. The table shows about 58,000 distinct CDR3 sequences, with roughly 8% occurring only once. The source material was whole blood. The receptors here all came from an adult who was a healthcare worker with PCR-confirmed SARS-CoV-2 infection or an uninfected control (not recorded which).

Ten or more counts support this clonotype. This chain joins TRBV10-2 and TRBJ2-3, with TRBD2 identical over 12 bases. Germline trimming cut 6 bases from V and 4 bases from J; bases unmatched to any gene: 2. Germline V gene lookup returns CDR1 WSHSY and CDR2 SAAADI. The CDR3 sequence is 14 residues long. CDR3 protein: CASSGLAGSDTQYF. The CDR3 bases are TGCGCCAGCAGCGGACTAGCGGGATCAGATACGCAGTATTTT.

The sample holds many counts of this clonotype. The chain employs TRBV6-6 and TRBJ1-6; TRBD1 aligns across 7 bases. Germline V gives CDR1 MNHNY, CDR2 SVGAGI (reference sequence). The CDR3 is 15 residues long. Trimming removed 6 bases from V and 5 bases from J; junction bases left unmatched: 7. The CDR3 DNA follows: TGTGCCAGCAGGGGGACAGAAGGAGATAATTCACCCCTCCACTTT. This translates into CASRGTEGDNSPLHF.

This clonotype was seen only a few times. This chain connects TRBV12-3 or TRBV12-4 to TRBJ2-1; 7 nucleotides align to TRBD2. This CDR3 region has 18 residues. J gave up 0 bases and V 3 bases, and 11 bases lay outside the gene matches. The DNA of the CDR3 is TGTGCCAGCAGTTTCCCCCAGCGGGGAGCCCGCTCCTACAATGAGCAGTTCTTC. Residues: CASSFPQRGARSYNEQFF.

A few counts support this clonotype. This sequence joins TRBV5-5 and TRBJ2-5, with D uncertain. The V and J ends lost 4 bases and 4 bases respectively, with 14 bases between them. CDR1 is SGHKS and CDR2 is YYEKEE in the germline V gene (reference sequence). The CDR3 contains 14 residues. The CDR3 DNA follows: TGTGCCAGCAGCAGTCTACAAGGGTCAGAGACCCAGTACTTC. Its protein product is CASSSLQGSETQYF.

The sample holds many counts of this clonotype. The CDR3 DNA reads as TGTGCCAGCAGCTTTCAGGGGGCATTAACTGAAGCTTTCTTT. It yields the protein CASSFQGALTEAFF. The chain has TRBV5-8 and TRBJ1-1; 8 nucleotides agree with TRBD1. V lost 2 bases, J lost 5 bases, and 5 bases stayed unmatched. The germline V gene encodes CDR1 SGHTS and CDR2 YDEGEE. The CDR3 totals 14 residues.

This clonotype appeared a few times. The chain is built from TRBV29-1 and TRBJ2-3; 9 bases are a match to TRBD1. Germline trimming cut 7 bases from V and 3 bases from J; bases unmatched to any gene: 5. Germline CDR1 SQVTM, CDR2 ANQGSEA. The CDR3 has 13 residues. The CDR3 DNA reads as TGCAGCGCTCGGGACAGGGAGACAGATACGCAGTATTTT. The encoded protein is CSARDRETDTQYF.

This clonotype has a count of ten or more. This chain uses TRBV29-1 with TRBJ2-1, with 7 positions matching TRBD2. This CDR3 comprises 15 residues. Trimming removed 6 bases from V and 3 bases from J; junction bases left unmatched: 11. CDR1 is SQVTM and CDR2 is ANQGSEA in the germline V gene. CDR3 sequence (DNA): TGCAGCGTCCTGCCGGACGGGAGGAGCTACAATGAGCAGTTCTTC. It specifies CSVLPDGRSYNEQFF.

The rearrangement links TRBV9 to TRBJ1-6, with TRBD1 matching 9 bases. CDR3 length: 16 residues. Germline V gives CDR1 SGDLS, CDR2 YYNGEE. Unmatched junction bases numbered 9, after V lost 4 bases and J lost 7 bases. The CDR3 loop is CASSPRTGGRNSPLHF. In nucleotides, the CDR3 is TGTGCCAGCAGCCCCCGAACAGGGGGCCGAAATTCACCCCTCCACTTT.

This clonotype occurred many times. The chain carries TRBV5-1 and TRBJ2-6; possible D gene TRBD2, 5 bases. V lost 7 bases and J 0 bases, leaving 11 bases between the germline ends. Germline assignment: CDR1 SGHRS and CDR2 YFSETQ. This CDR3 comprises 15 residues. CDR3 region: CASRLSDSGANVLTF. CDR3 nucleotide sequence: TGCGCCAGCCGACTATCCGACTCTGGGGCCAACGTCCTGACTTTC.

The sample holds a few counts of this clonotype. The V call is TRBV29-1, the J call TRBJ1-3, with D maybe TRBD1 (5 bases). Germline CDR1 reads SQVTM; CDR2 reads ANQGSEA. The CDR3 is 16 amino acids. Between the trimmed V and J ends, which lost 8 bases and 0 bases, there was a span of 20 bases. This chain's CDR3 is CSFKSGQGSSGNTIYF. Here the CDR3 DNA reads TGCAGCTTTAAATCCGGGCAGGGCTCCTCTGGAAACACCATATATTTT.

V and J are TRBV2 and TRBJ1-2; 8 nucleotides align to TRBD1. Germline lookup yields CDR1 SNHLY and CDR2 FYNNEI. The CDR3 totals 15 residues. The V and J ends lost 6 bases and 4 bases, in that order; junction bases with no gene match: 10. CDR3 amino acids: CASSSSRGRVYGYTF. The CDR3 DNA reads TGTGCCAGCAGCTCATCCAGGGGGCGCGTCTATGGCTACACCTTC.

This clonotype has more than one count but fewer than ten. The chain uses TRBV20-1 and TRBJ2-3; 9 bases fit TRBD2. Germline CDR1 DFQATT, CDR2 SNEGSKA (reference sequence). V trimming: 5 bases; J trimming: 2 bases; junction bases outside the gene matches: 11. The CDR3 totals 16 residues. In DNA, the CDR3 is TGCAGTGCTCCTCATATAGCGGGAGTCGACACAGATACGCAGTATTTT. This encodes CSAPHIAGVDTDTQYF.

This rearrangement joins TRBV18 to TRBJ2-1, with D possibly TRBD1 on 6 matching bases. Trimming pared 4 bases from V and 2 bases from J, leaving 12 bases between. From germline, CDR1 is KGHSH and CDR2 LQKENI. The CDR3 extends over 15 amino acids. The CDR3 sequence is CASSLSTGAYNEQFF. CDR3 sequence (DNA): TGTGCCAGCTCACTCTCGACAGGAGCCTACAATGAGCAGTTCTTC. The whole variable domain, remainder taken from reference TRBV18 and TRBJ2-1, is NAGVMQNPRHLVRRRGQEARLRCSPMKGHSHVYWYRQLPEEGLKFMVYLQKENIIDESGMPKERFSAEFPKEGPSILRIQQVVRGDSAAYFCASSLSTGAYNEQFFGPGTRLTVL.

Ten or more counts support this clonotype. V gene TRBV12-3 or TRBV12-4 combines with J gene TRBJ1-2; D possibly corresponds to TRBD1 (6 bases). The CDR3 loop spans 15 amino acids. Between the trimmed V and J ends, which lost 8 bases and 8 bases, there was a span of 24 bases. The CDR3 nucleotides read TGTGCCAGCCGGAGCCCCGACAGGTCCCGGGGGGGCTACACCTTC. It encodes CASRSPDRSRGGYTF.

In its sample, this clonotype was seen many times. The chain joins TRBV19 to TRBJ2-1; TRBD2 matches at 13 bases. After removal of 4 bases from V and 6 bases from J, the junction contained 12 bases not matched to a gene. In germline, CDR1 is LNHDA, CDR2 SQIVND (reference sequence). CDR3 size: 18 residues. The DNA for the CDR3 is TGTGCCAGTAGTACATGGGGGGGACTAGCGGGAATGTTCAATGAGCAGTTCTTC. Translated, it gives CASSTWGGLAGMFNEQFF.

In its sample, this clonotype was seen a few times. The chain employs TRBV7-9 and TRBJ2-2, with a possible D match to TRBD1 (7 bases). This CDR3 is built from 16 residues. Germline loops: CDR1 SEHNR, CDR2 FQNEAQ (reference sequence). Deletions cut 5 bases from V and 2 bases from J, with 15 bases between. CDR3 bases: TGTGCCAGCAGCCTACAGGGGACTCTTAACACCGGGGAGCTGTTTTTT. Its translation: CASSLQGTLNTGELFF.

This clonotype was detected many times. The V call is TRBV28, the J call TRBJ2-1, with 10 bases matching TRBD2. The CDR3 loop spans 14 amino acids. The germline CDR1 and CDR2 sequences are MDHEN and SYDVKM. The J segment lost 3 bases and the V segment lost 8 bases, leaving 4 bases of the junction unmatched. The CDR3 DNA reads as TGTGCCAGCCTTAAGCGGGAGGGCTACAATGAGCAGTTCTTC. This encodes CASLKREGYNEQFF.

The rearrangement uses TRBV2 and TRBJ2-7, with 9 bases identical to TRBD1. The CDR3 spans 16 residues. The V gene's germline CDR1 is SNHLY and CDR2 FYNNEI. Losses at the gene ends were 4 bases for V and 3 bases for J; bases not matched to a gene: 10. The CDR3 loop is CASSGPGQGTFYEQYF. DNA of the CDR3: TGTGCCAGCAGTGGACCGGGACAGGGAACATTCTACGAGCAGTACTTC.

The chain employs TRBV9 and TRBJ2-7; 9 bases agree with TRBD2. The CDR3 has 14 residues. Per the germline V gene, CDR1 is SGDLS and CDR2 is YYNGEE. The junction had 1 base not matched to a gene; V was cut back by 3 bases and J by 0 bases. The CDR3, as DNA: TGTGCCAGCAGCGCTAGCGGGAACTCCTACGAGCAGTACTTC. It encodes CASSASGNSYEQYF.

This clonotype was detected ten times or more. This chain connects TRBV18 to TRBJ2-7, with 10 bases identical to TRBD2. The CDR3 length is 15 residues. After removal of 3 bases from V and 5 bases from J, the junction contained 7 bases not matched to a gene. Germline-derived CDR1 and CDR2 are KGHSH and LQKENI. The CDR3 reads CASSPSLAGVHEQYF. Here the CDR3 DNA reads TGTGCCAGCTCACCGAGCCTAGCGGGAGTTCACGAGCAGTACTTC.

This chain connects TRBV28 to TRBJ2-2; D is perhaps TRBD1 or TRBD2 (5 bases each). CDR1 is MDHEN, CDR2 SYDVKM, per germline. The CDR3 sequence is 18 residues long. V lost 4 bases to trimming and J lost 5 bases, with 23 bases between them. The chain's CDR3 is CASSSLPPGPMDTGELFF. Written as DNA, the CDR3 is TGTGCCAGCAGTTCTCTCCCCCCGGGACCAATGGATACCGGGGAGCTGTTTTTT.

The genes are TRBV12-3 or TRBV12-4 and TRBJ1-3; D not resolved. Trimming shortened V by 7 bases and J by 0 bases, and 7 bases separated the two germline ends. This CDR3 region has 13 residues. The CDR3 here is CASNEGSGNTIYF. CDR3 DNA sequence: TGTGCCAGCAATGAGGGCTCTGGAAACACCATATATTTT.

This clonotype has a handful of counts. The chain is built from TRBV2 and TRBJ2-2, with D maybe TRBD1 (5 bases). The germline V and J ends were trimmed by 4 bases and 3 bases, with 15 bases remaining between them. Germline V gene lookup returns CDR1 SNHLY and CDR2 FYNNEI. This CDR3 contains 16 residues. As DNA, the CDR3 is TGTGCCAGCAGTGCTCGGCAGGGCGTATACACCGGGGAGCTGTTTTTT. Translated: CASSARQGVYTGELFF.

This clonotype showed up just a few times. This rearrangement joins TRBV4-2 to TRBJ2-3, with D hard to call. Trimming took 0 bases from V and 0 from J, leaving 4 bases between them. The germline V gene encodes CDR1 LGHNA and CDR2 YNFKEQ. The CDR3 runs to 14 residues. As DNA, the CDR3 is TGTGCCAGCAGCCAAGAAGCTAGCACAGATACGCAGTATTTT. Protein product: CASSQEASTDTQYF.